These 19 T cell receptor beta chains share one sample of origin, sequenced in a study of T cell repertoires in cytomegalovirus infection. TCRdb called the reads again in MiXCR, with one record for every CDR3 protein. The data hold nearly 650,000 distinct CDR3 sequences, with 20% to 25% observed a single time. The sample consisted of CD8+ T cells from PBMCs. Receptors were obtained from a human donor in good health (CMV status not recorded). Some clones in this sample may be carry-over from other donors' samples.

Remarks on this clonotype: With a much larger clone just one base away, this may be a read error. The gene calls are TRBV7-8 and TRBJ2-2, with D uncertain. Germline V gene lookup returns CDR1 SGHVS and CDR2 FQNEAQ. The CDR3 is made up of 14 amino acids. This chain's CDR3 is CASSLGQNTRELFF. The CDR3 DNA follows: TGTGCCAGCAGCTTAGGGCAGAACACCAGGGAGCTGTTTTTT.

About this clonotype itself: Being one base from a much bigger clone, this may be a read error. The chain combines TRBV7-2 with TRBJ1-2, with D uncertain. V was clipped by 5 bases and J by 6 bases, with 19 bases between them. The CDR3 length is 15 residues. The germline V gene has CDR1 SGHTA and CDR2 FQGNSA. CDR3 DNA sequence: TGTGCCAGCAGCCCCAGCCCGGCAGAAGACAATGGCTACACCTTC. Encoded protein: CASSPSPAEDNGYTF.

This clonotype was recorded at least ten times. The chain has TRBV7-9 and TRBJ2-5; no reliable D call. CDR1 is SEHNR, CDR2 FQNEAQ, per germline (reference sequence). V lost 5 bases, J lost 5 bases, and 18 bases lay in between. The CDR3 runs to 15 residues. The CDR3 DNA sequence: TGTGCCAGCAGCCACCTAGTCAAGGGTGGTGAGACCCAGTACTTC. Translation gives CASSHLVKGGETQYF.

V and J are TRBV14 and TRBJ2-1; maybe TRBD2 (6 bases). The CDR3 totals 16 residues. CDR1 SGHDN and CDR2 FVKESK come from the germline V gene. Between the trimmed V and J ends, which lost 0 bases and 3 bases, there was a span of 12 bases. The CDR3 DNA follows: TGTGCCAGCAGCCAAGATATGGGACTGATCTACAATGAGCAGTTCTTC. This sequence encodes CASSQDMGLIYNEQFF.

This clonotype was observed a few times. The chain has TRBV29-1 and TRBJ1-2; D remains unclear. Germline values: CDR1 SQVTM, CDR2 ANQGSEA. CDR3 length equals 15 residues. The V and J ends lost 0 bases and 0 bases respectively, with 11 bases between them. The CDR3 reads CSVEEEPSSNYGYTF. The CDR3, as DNA: TGCAGCGTTGAAGAGGAACCCAGTTCTAACTATGGCTACACCTTC.

In its sample, this clonotype was seen a few times. V is TRBV20-1 and J is TRBJ1-1, with TRBD1 matching 8 bases. This CDR3 is 11 amino acids long. CDR1 DFQATT and CDR2 SNEGSKA come from the germline V gene (reference sequence). V was pared by 6 bases and J by 11 bases, with 8 bases of the junction left unmatched. The CDR3, as DNA: TGCAGTGCCCAGCAGGGGGCGACGGCTTTCTTT. Protein sequence: CSAQQGATAFF.

Of note for this clonotype: This could be a read error, since a much larger clone is one nucleotide away. The V call is TRBV7-4, the J call TRBJ1-2; D perhaps matches TRBD1 (5 bases). Per germline, CDR1 SGHVT and CDR2 SQSDAQ. The CDR3 is 12 amino acids. CDR3 in DNA: TGTGTCAGCAGCTCCGAACCTCCGGGACCCCACTTC. It specifies CVSSSEPPGPHF.

There are a few counts of this clonotype. V and J are TRBV28 and TRBJ2-7; the D call may be TRBD1 or TRBD2 (6 bases each). The CDR3 contains 17 residues. Germline CDR1 and CDR2: MDHEN and SYDVKM. V lost 6 bases to trimming and J lost 4 bases, with 25 bases between them. This CDR3 reads CASSSPYRRRGVYEQYV. CDR3 bases: TGTGCCAGCAGCTCCCCGTACAGGCGGAGGGGGGTGTACGAGCAGTACGTC.

The rearrangement uses TRBV7-9 and TRBJ1-1; tentative D call: TRBD1 (5 bases). The V end lost 4 bases, the J end lost 3 bases, and 15 bases lay between the germline ends. The CDR3 contains 15 residues. Germline CDR1 and CDR2: SEHNR and FQNEAQ (reference sequence). CDR3 residues: CASSSFGLGDTEAFF. The DNA for the CDR3 is TGTGCCAGCAGCTCCTTCGGGTTGGGGGACACTGAAGCTTTCTTT. The full variable domain, with the rest looked up from reference TRBV7-9 and TRBJ1-1, is DTGVSQNPRHKITKRGQNVTFRCDPISEHNRLYWYRQTLGQGPEFLTYFQNEAQLEKSRLLSDRFSAERPKGSFSTLEIQRTEQGDSAMYLCASSSFGLGDTEAFFGQGTRLTVV.

In its sample, this clonotype was seen many times. The chain links TRBV28 to TRBJ2-3; 11 nucleotides line up with TRBD2. Germline V lookup: CDR1 MDHEN, CDR2 SYDVKM. J lost 1 base, V lost 7 bases, and 7 bases had no gene match. The CDR3 has 16 amino acids. CDR3 nucleotide sequence: TGTGCCAGCACCCTCCTAGCGGGGGGCGGCACAGATACGCAGTATTTT. This sequence encodes CASTLLAGGGTDTQYF.

To note about this clonotype: Germline is not matched at one junction end, which may reflect a read error. This chain uses TRBV7-1 with TRBJ2-1; D unresolved. TRBV7-1 is an open reading frame whose function is uncertain. This CDR3 is 16 amino acids long. The chain's CDR3 is CVSSPPMGATGNEQFF. CDR3 DNA: TGTGTCAGCAGCCCCCCAATGGGCGCGACTGGCAATGAGCAGTTCTTC.

This clonotype was observed a handful of times. The chain is built from TRBV20-1 and TRBJ2-3; TRBD2 matches at 13 bases. Unmatched junction bases numbered 9, after V lost 0 bases and J lost 0 bases. Germline values: CDR1 DFQATT, CDR2 SNEGSKA (reference sequence). This CDR3 has 19 residues. In DNA, the CDR3 is TGCAGTGCTAGAGATGAGTTTGGACTAGCGGGGGAGAGCACAGATACGCAGTATTTT. It codes for CSARDEFGLAGESTDTQYF.

As regards this clonotype: This clone may be a read error of a much larger clone one base away. The V gene is TRBV19, the J gene TRBJ2-1, with D possibly being TRBD1 (6 bases). CDR1 and CDR2 from the germline V gene are LNHDA and SQIVND (reference sequence). The CDR3 has 13 amino acids. Trimming pared 4 bases from V and 10 bases from J, leaving 14 bases between. The CDR3 nucleotides are TGTGCCAGTAGTAGGAGACAGGTGGCAGAGCAGTTCTTC. This sequence encodes CASSRRQVAEQFF.

Many counts were recorded for this clonotype. This chain links TRBV4-1 with TRBJ2-1, with 7 bases identical to TRBD2. The CDR3 runs to 17 residues. V trimming: 5 bases; J trimming: 0 bases; junction bases outside the gene matches: 10. CDR1 is MGHRA and CDR2 is YSYEKL in the germline V gene. In nucleotides, the CDR3 is TGCGCCAGCAGCTTTCCTTCTAGCGGAAGCTCCTACAATGAGCAGTTCTTC. Amino acids: CASSFPSSGSSYNEQFF.

This clonotype occurred many times. The chain is built from TRBV7-2 and TRBJ1-1; D not resolved. The germline CDR1 and CDR2 sequences are SGHTA and FQGNSA. The CDR3 length is 15 residues. The germline V and J ends were trimmed by 5 bases and 0 bases, with 13 bases remaining between them. The CDR3 is CASSLHSGLNTEAFF. Here the CDR3 DNA reads TGTGCCAGCAGCCTCCATTCGGGTTTGAACACTGAAGCTTTCTTT.

This clonotype has a handful of counts. This sequence joins TRBV5-6 and TRBJ2-1; weak D call: TRBD1 (6 bases). V was trimmed by 0 bases and J by 8 bases, leaving 15 bases between them. Germline-derived CDR1 and CDR2 are SGHDT and YYEEEE. This CDR3 spans 15 amino acids. The CDR3 bases are TGTGCCAGCAGCTTGGGGGACACTCCCCCGGATGAGCAGTTCTTC. Its protein is CASSLGDTPPDEQFF. Drawing the rest from reference TRBV5-6 and TRBJ2-1, the complete variable domain is DAGVTQSPTHLIKTRGQQVTLRCSPKSGHDTVSWYQQALGQGPQFIFQYYEEEERQRGNFPDRFSGHQFPNYSSELNVNALLLGDSALYLCASSLGDTPPDEQFFGPGTRLTVL.

The chain combines TRBV29-1 with TRBJ1-5; the D gene is possibly TRBD1 (5 bases). With 7 bases removed from V and 6 bases from J, the gap between germline ends came to 19 bases. The CDR3 has 14 residues. The germline CDR1 and CDR2 sequences are SQVTM and ANQGSEA. CDR3 DNA sequence: TGCAGCGCCTCGACCGGGGGGACGAGTCAGCCCCAGCATTTT. Protein product: CSASTGGTSQPQHF. The full variable domain, with the rest looked up from reference TRBV29-1 and TRBJ1-5, is SAVISQKPSRDICQRGTSLTIQCQVDSQVTMMFWYRQQPGQSLTLIATANQGSEATYESGFVIDKFPISRPNLTFSTLTVSNMSPEDSSIYLCSASTGGTSQPQHFGDGTRLSIL.

Worth noting for this clonotype: A much larger clonotype is one base distant, so this may be a read error. The J gene is TRBJ1-1, the V gene TRBV7-9; D not certain. Per germline, CDR1 SEHNR and CDR2 FQNEAQ (reference sequence). V was pared by 0 bases and J by 3 bases, with 14 bases between. This CDR3 spans 16 amino acids. The CDR3 here is CASSLAPDWVDTEAFF. CDR3 coding DNA: TGTGCCAGCAGCTTAGCCCCTGATTGGGTGGACACTGAAGCTTTCTTT.

This clonotype was found many times. This chain connects TRBV7-2 to TRBJ2-2; 12 bases match TRBD1. Germline CDR1 SGHTA, CDR2 FQGNSA. This CDR3 contains 16 residues. V gave up 5 bases and J gave up 4 bases; unmatched junction bases: 5. CDR3 in DNA: TGTGCCAGCAGCCTCGGGACAGGGGGCGGCACCGGGGAGCTGTTTTTT. This encodes CASSLGTGGGTGELFF.